The present T cell receptor (beta chain) was sequenced within a study of control samples from healthy donors and cancer patients. About this clone itself: Other DNA sequences within the sample encode an identical CDR3.

The CDR3 has 13 amino acids. Trimming left V 2 bases short and J 1 base short, with 6 bases between. Germline V gene lookup returns CDR1 SGHRS and CDR2 YFSETQ. Profiling relied on immunoSEQ multiplex PCR, and the TCRdb table lists in-frame clones only, not all of them. The table includes 170,000 or so clones, roughly 94% detected once. The receptor was isolated from a woman aged 40 to 50 in good health. The specimen sequenced was blood. The chain links TRBV5-1 to TRBJ1-1; D is unclear. As DNA, the CDR3 is TGCGCCAGCAGCTTAGGAGGGAACACTGAAGCTTTCTTT. Its protein is CASSLGGNTEAFF. The full variable domain, in which reference TRBV5-1 and TRBJ1-1 provide the parts outside the CDR3, is KAGVTQTPRYLIKTRGQQVTLSCSPISGHRSVSWYQQTPGQGLQFLFEYFSETQRNKGNFPGRFSGRQFSNSRSEMNVSTLELGDSALYLCASSLGGNTEAFFGQGTRLTVV.